The next 30 T cell receptor beta chains were all read from a single sample in a study of blood T cell repertoires in COVID-19. Sequencing used immunoSEQ multiplex PCR; TCRdb keeps in-frame clones, though not all of them. The sample records nearly 200,000 clones, about 88% being singletons. Sample: peripheral blood. Source of these receptors: a woman aged 40-49 years who had recovered from COVID-19.

The V gene is TRBV6-1, the J gene TRBJ1-1; 8 bases are a match to TRBD1. The germline V gene has CDR1 MNHNS and CDR2 SASEGT. The V gene end was trimmed by 3 bases and the J gene end by 0 bases; junction bases not matched to a gene: 0. This CDR3 has 14 residues. The CDR3 coding sequence is TGTGCCAGCAGTGACAGGGGGCTGAACACTGAAGCTTTCTTT. Translated, it gives CASSDRGLNTEAFF.

The chain has TRBV9 and TRBJ2-3, with TRBD1 identical over 10 bases. Per germline, CDR1 SGDLS and CDR2 YYNGEE. This CDR3 comprises 16 residues. Germline trimming cut 0 bases from V and 3 bases from J; bases unmatched to any gene: 4. The CDR3: CASSVGWGQGTDTQYF. CDR3 nucleotide sequence: TGTGCCAGCAGCGTAGGGTGGGGACAGGGGACAGATACGCAGTATTTT.

This chain uses TRBV6-5 with TRBJ1-3, with D uncertain. Germline values: CDR1 MNHEY, CDR2 SVGAGI. V gave up 0 bases and J gave up 7 bases, with 10 bases separating them. The CDR3 loop spans 14 amino acids. This chain's CDR3 is CASSYSRGRNTIYF. The CDR3 bases are TGTGCCAGCAGTTACTCGCGAGGGAGGAACACCATATATTTT.

The chain employs TRBV28 and TRBJ1-4; perhaps TRBD1 as D (5 bases). Germline CDR1 MDHEN, CDR2 SYDVKM. The CDR3 is 15 amino acids. V was pared by 6 bases and J by 4 bases, with 15 bases between. The CDR3 spells CASSSSRGSNEKLFF. CDR3 coding DNA: TGTGCCAGCAGCTCCTCAAGGGGAAGTAATGAAAAACTGTTTTTT.

The chain employs TRBV10-1 and TRBJ2-7, with D perhaps matching TRBD1 (5 bases). Germline V gene sequence: CDR1 WNHNN, CDR2 SYGVQD (reference sequence). Trimming shortened V by 6 bases and J by 2 bases, and 20 bases separated the two germline ends. This CDR3 is built from 16 residues. As DNA, the CDR3 is TGCGCCAGCAGCCCCCTATACAAGGGGTGGACCTACGAGCAGTACTTC. It translates to CASSPLYKGWTYEQYF.

The rearrangement links TRBV19 to TRBJ1-4, with a possible D match to TRBD1 (5 bases). This CDR3 has 15 amino acids. V lost 2 bases, J lost 3 bases, and 10 bases lay in between. CDR1 and CDR2 (germline): LNHDA, SQIVND (reference sequence). The CDR3 nucleotides read TGTGCCAGTAGTATACAGGGTGGGCCTAATGAAAAACTGTTTTTT. This sequence encodes CASSIQGGPNEKLFF.

The V call is TRBV27, the J call TRBJ2-1; 7 bases are a match to TRBD2. Germline CDR1 MNHEY, CDR2 SMNVEV (reference sequence). The V and J ends lost 5 bases and 8 bases, in that order; junction bases with no gene match: 12. The CDR3 is 15 residues long. As DNA, the CDR3 is TGTGCCAGCAGTCTAGCGGCCGGGTATGCCTATGAGCAGTTCTTC. Translated: CASSLAAGYAYEQFF.

The chain uses TRBV4-1 and TRBJ1-1, with a possible D match to TRBD1 (6 bases). CDR1 and CDR2 (germline): MGHRA, YSYEKL. The CDR3 runs 17 residues. Trimming cost V 0 bases and J 7 bases, with 21 bases left between them. The chain's CDR3 is CASSQDRAGVVTDEAFF. Here the CDR3 DNA reads TGCGCCAGCAGCCAAGATAGGGCAGGGGTCGTAACTGATGAAGCTTTCTTT.

This clone showed up just a few times. CDR3: CASSERTSGLRTQYF. The CDR3 DNA reads TGTGCCAGCAGTGAGAGGACTAGCGGCTTAAGGACCCAGTACTTC. This chain links TRBV6-2 or TRBV6-3 with TRBJ2-5, with 10 bases that match TRBD2. Germline V lookup: CDR1 MNHEY, CDR2 SVGEGT. The CDR3 length is 15 residues. Trimming at V came to 5 bases and at J to 7 bases, leaving 10 bases not matched to a gene.

The CDR3 nucleotides are TGTGCCAGCCAAGCGATTGGCTCCTATAATTCACCCCTCCACTTT. Its protein product is CASQAIGSYNSPLHF. The chain couples TRBV25-1 to TRBJ1-6, with D hard to call. Germline V gene lookup returns CDR1 MGHDK and CDR2 SYGVNS. The CDR3 spans 15 residues. Trimming removed 8 bases from V and 0 bases from J, with 11 bases in between.

V is TRBV19 and J is TRBJ1-3; a possible D gene is TRBD1 (6 bases). Germline values: CDR1 LNHDA, CDR2 SQIVND (reference sequence). V was cut by 5 bases and J by 0 bases, with 17 bases left in between. The length of the CDR3 is 17 residues. CDR3 region: CASSGETTGISGNTIYF. For the CDR3, the DNA is TGTGCCAGTAGTGGAGAAACCACAGGGATCTCTGGAAACACCATATATTTT. Drawing the rest from reference TRBV19 and TRBJ1-3, the complete variable domain is DGGITQSPKYLFRKEGQNVTLSCEQNLNHDAMYWYRQDPGQGLRLIYYSQIVNDFQKGDIAEGYSVSREKKESFPLTVTSAQKNPTAFYLCASSGETTGISGNTIYFGEGSWLTVV.

The rearrangement links TRBV30 to TRBJ2-3; a possible D gene is TRBD2 (5 bases). V was trimmed by 0 bases and J by 11 bases, leaving 12 bases between them. The V gene's germline CDR1 is GTSNPN and CDR2 SVGIG (reference sequence). The CDR3 covers 12 residues. CDR3 DNA: TGTGCCTGGAGTGTATCTAGCTTTTTGCAGTATTTT. Protein: CAWSVSSFLQYF. The whole variable domain, remainder taken from reference TRBV30 and TRBJ2-3, is SQTIHQWPATLVQPVGSPLSLECTVEGTSNPNLYWYRQAAGRGLQLLFYSVGIGQISSEVPQNLSASRPQDRQFILSSKKLLLSDSGFYLCAWSVSSFLQYFGPGTRLTVL.

The chain joins TRBV18 to TRBJ1-5; D unresolved. V was clipped by 3 bases and J by 0 bases, with 12 bases between them. The CDR3 has 16 amino acids. The V gene's germline CDR1 is KGHSH and CDR2 LQKENI. CDR3 residues: CASSPVTEDSNQPQHF. In DNA form, the CDR3 reads TGTGCCAGCTCACCGGTAACAGAAGATAGCAATCAGCCCCAGCATTTT.

This clone was detected many times. This chain connects TRBV6-2 or TRBV6-3 to TRBJ1-1, with D possibly TRBD1 on 5 matching bases. Germline values: CDR1 MNHEY, CDR2 SVGEGT. The CDR3 loop spans 16 amino acids. The ends were cut back, 0 bases at V and 5 bases at J, with 16 bases in the middle. CDR3 residues: CASSYSGELLGTEAFF. DNA for the CDR3: TGTGCCAGCAGTTACTCAGGGGAACTGCTTGGGACTGAAGCTTTCTTT.

The rearrangement uses TRBV27 and TRBJ2-2, with D unclear. The germline V and J ends were trimmed by 3 bases and 1 base, with 6 bases remaining between them. CDR1 and CDR2 (germline): MNHEY, SMNVEV (reference sequence). CDR3 length equals 14 residues. CDR3 region: CASSLSRNTGELFF. As DNA, the CDR3 is TGTGCCAGCAGTTTGAGTAGGAACACCGGGGAGCTGTTTTTT.

The V and J genes are TRBV6-5 and TRBJ1-2; D is unresolved. Deletions cut 0 bases from V and 7 bases from J, with 9 bases between. Germline V lookup: CDR1 MNHEY, CDR2 SVGAGI. The length of the CDR3 is 13 residues. As DNA, the CDR3 is TGTGCCAGCAGTTACTCTACCGGGTTTGGCTACACCTTC. Protein: CASSYSTGFGYTF.

CDR3 in DNA: TGTGCCAGCAGACCAGCTGGGACAGGGAGCGGCTACACCTTC. Protein product: CASRPAGTGSGYTF. This chain joins TRBV6-4 and TRBJ1-2; 9 nucleotides match TRBD1. The germline CDR1 and CDR2 sequences are MRHNA and SNTAGT. This CDR3 comprises 14 residues. V gave up 6 bases and J gave up 8 bases; unmatched junction bases: 10.

The chain employs TRBV6-6 and TRBJ1-1, with D perhaps matching TRBD1 (6 bases). Per germline, CDR1 MNHNY and CDR2 SVGAGI (reference sequence). The CDR3 extends over 13 amino acids. V lost 2 bases and J 9 bases, leaving 13 bases between the germline ends. The CDR3 spells CASSYDEQGKAFF. Written as DNA, the CDR3 is TGTGCCAGCAGTTACGACGAACAGGGAAAAGCTTTCTTT.

The chain employs TRBV20-1 and TRBJ1-5, with 7 bases identical to TRBD1. Unmatched junction bases numbered 4, after V lost 3 bases and J lost 5 bases. Germline V gives CDR1 DFQATT, CDR2 SNEGSKA (reference sequence). CDR3 length equals 13 residues. DNA of the CDR3: TGCAGTGCTAGTGGGACAGCGGATCAGCCCCAGCATTTT. The encoded protein is CSASGTADQPQHF.

The chain has TRBV12-3 or TRBV12-4 and TRBJ2-2; D is uncertain. The CDR3 is made up of 12 amino acids. V gave up 4 bases and J gave up 5 bases, with 5 bases separating them. The CDR3 DNA is TGTGCCAGCAGTTCTGAGACCGGGGAGCTGTTTTTT. Translating gives CASSSETGELFF.

The J gene is TRBJ2-3, the V gene TRBV5-1; 13 bases agree with TRBD2. This CDR3 has 16 amino acids. The J segment lost 6 bases and the V segment lost 4 bases, leaving 8 bases of the junction unmatched. Germline loops: CDR1 SGHRS, CDR2 YFSETQ. CDR3: CASSLGLAGEADTQYF. DNA for the CDR3: TGCGCCAGCAGCCTAGGACTAGCGGGAGAGGCGGATACGCAGTATTTT.

The chain links TRBV11-2 to TRBJ2-4; TRBD2 matches 7 bases. Per the germline V gene, CDR1 is SGHAT and CDR2 is FQNNGV. The trim removed 2 bases at V and 0 bases at J, leaving 7 bases unmatched. The CDR3 loop spans 17 amino acids. CDR3 in amino acids: CASSLTFSGLAKNIQYF. CDR3 nucleotide sequence: TGTGCCAGCAGCTTAACCTTTAGCGGGCTAGCCAAAAACATTCAGTACTTC.

This chain links TRBV28 with TRBJ1-6; 9 nucleotides align to TRBD1. Germline CDR1 MDHEN, CDR2 SYDVKM. The CDR3 totals 17 residues. The ends lost 8 bases at V and 5 bases at J; junction bases unmatched: 13. The CDR3 protein is CASSAAQGARNNSPLHF. The DNA for the CDR3 is TGTGCCAGCTCTGCCGCACAGGGGGCGAGGAATAATTCACCCCTCCACTTT.

V gene TRBV6-5 combines with J gene TRBJ1-1, with a weak D call TRBD1 (6 bases). Trimming took 3 bases from V and 4 from J, leaving 9 bases between them. The CDR3 length is 13 residues. The V gene's germline CDR1 is MNHEY and CDR2 SVGAGI. Here the CDR3 DNA reads TGTGCCAGCAGTTATACAGGGAGCACTGAAGCTTTCTTT. It specifies CASSYTGSTEAFF.

The chain uses TRBV6-2 or TRBV6-3 and TRBJ2-7, with D maybe TRBD2 (5 bases). This CDR3 comprises 18 residues. Germline V gene sequence: CDR1 MNHEY, CDR2 SVGEGT. V was clipped by 4 bases and J by 5 bases, with 27 bases between them. The CDR3 here is CASSSIDGIRTYQDEQYF. CDR3 DNA sequence: TGTGCCAGCAGTTCGATAGACGGGATTCGGACCTACCAAGACGAGCAGTACTTC.

The genes are TRBV10-3 and TRBJ2-1; 11 nucleotides match TRBD2. V lost 10 bases, J lost 7 bases, and 3 bases stayed unmatched. Germline V gene lookup returns CDR1 ENHRY and CDR2 SYGVKD. CDR3 length: 12 amino acids. Here the CDR3 reads CATIAGGNEQFF. The CDR3 bases are TGTGCCACCATAGCGGGAGGGAATGAGCAGTTCTTC.

The chain uses TRBV7-9 and TRBJ1-4; TRBD1 might be the D (6 bases). The CDR3 is 13 amino acids. Germline CDR1 and CDR2: SEHNR and FQNEAQ (reference sequence). Trimming stripped 6 bases from V and 8 bases from J, with 13 bases between. DNA of the CDR3: TGTGCCAGCAGAGGGGACATGGACGAAAAACTGTTTTTT. Protein: CASRGDMDEKLFF.

CDR3 amino acids: CASSQDGDSPLHF. DNA for the CDR3: TGTGCCAGCAGCCAGGACGGGGATTCACCCCTCCACTTT. The V gene is TRBV3-1 (or the pseudogene TRBV3-2), the J gene TRBJ1-6, with D uncertain. From germline, CDR1 is LGHDT and CDR2 YNNKEL (reference sequence). V was cut by 3 bases and J by 8 bases, with 8 bases left in between. This CDR3 region has 13 residues.

The genes are TRBV4-3 and TRBJ2-3; 7 bases map to TRBD2. V was clipped by 0 bases and J by 9 bases; unmatched bases: 21. Germline loops: CDR1 LGHNA, CDR2 YSLEER. The CDR3 is made up of 19 amino acids. The CDR3 is CASSQDRRGWLAVGWTQYF. The CDR3 DNA reads TGCGCCAGCAGCCAAGATAGGAGGGGCTGGCTAGCGGTCGGATGGACGCAGTATTTT.

The V gene is TRBV9, the J gene TRBJ2-1, with 8 bases matching TRBD1. Per germline, CDR1 SGDLS and CDR2 YYNGEE. The CDR3 contains 15 residues. V lost 4 bases and J lost 6; bases outside the gene matches: 9. The CDR3 region has the DNA TGTGCCAGCAGCCCCTCCGGGACAGGTGGCAATGAGCAGTTCTTC. It yields the protein CASSPSGTGGNEQFF. The variable domain in full, completed from reference TRBV9 and TRBJ2-1, reads DSGVTQTPKHLITATGQRVTLRCSPRSGDLSVYWYQQSLDQGLQFLIQYYNGEERAKGNILERFSAQQFPDLHSELNLSSLELGDSALYFCASSPSGTGGNEQFFGPGTRLTVL.